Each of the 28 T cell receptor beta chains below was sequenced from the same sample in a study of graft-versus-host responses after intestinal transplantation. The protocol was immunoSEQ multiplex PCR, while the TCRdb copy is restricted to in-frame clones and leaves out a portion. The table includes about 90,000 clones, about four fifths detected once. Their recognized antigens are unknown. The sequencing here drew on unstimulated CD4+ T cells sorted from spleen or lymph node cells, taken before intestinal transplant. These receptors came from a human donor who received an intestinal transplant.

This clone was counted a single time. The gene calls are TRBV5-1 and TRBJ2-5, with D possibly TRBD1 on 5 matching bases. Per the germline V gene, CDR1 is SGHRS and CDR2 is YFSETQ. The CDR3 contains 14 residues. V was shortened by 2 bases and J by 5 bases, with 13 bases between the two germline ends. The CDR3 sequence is CASSLLGLGETQYF. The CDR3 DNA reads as TGCGCCAGCAGCTTACTGGGGCTGGGGGAGACCCAGTACTTC.

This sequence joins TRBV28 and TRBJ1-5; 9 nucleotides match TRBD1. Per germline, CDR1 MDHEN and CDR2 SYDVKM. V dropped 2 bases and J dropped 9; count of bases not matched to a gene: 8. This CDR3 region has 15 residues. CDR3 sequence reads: CASSLGTGTPGPQHF. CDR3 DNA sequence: TGTGCCAGCAGTTTAGGGACAGGGACCCCTGGGCCCCAGCATTTT.

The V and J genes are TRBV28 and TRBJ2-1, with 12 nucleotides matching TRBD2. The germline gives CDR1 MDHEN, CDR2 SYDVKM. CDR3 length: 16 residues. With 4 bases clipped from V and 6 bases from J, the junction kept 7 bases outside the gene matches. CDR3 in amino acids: CASSSLTSGGFNEQFF. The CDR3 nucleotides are TGTGCCAGCAGTTCCTTAACTAGCGGGGGGTTCAATGAGCAGTTCTTC.

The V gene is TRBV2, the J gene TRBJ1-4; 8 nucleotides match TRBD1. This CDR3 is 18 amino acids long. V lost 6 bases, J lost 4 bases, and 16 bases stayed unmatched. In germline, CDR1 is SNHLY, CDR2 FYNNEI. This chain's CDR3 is CASRWDYQAGGINEKLFF. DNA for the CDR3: TGTGCCAGCAGATGGGATTATCAAGCAGGGGGCATTAATGAAAAACTGTTTTTT.

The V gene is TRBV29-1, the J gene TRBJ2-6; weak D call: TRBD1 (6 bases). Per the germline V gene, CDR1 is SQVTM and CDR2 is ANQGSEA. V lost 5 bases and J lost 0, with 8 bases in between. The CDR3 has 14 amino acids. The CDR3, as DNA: TGCAGCGTTACAGGGCTCTCTGGGGCCAACGTCCTGACTTTC. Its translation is CSVTGLSGANVLTF.

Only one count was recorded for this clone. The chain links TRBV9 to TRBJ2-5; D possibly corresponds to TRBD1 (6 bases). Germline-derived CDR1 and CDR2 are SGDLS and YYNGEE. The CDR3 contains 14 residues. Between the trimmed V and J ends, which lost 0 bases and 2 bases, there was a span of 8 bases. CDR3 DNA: TGTGCCAGCAGCGTAGGGGACACACAAGAGACCCAGTACTTC. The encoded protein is CASSVGDTQETQYF. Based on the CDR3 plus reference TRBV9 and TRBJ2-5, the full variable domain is DSGVTQTPKHLITATGQRVTLRCSPRSGDLSVYWYQQSLDQGLQFLIQYYNGEERAKGNILERFSAQQFPDLHSELNLSSLELGDSALYFCASSVGDTQETQYFGPGTRLLVL.

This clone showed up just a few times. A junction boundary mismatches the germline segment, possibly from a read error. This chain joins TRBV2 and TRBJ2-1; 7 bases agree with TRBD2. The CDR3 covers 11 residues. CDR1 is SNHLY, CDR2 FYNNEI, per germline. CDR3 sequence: CASREGRGQFF. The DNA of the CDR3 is TGTGCCAGCAGGGAAGGGAGGGGGCAGTTCTTC.

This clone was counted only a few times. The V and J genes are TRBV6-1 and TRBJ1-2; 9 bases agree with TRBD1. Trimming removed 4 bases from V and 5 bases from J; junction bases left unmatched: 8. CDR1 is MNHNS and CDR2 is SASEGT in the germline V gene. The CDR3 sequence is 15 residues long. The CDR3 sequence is CASSVSGTGKYGYTF. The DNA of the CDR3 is TGTGCCAGCAGTGTCTCCGGGACAGGGAAGTATGGCTACACCTTC.

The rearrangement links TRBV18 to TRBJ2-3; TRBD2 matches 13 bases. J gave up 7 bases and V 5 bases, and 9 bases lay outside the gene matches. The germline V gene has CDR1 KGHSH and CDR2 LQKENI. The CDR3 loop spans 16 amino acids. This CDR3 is CASSTFGTSGVYTQYF. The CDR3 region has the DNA TGTGCCAGCTCAACTTTCGGGACTAGCGGGGTGTATACGCAGTATTTT.

The CDR3 DNA sequence: TGTGCCAGTAGTAGCGCGGCAGGGGGCAATGAGCAGTTCTTC. Translating it yields CASSSAAGGNEQFF. The chain couples TRBV19 to TRBJ2-1, with TRBD1 matching 7 bases. Germline loops: CDR1 LNHDA, CDR2 SQIVND (reference sequence). The CDR3 has 14 residues. V lost 4 bases, J lost 6 bases, and 6 bases stayed unmatched. Using reference TRBV19 and TRBJ2-1 for the parts outside the CDR3, the full variable domain is DGGITQSPKYLFRKEGQNVTLSCEQNLNHDAMYWYRQDPGQGLRLIYYSQIVNDFQKGDIAEGYSVSREKKESFPLTVTSAQKNPTAFYLCASSSAAGGNEQFFGPGTRLTVL.

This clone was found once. The CDR3 DNA sequence: TGTGCCAGCAGTGGGGGGACAGGGACCTACGAGCAGTACTTC. Its translation is CASSGGTGTYEQYF. The V and J genes are TRBV6-1 and TRBJ2-7, with TRBD1 matching over 9 bases. Germline V gives CDR1 MNHNS, CDR2 SASEGT. The CDR3 runs 14 residues. The J segment lost 2 bases and the V segment lost 4 bases, leaving 3 bases of the junction unmatched.

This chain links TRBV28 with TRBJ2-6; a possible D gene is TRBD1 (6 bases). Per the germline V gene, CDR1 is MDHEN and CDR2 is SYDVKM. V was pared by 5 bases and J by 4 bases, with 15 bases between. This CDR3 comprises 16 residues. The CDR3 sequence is CASSKQGSGGANVLTF. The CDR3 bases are TGTGCCAGCAGTAAACAGGGTTCGGGAGGGGCCAACGTCCTGACTTTC.

The CDR3 DNA reads as TGTGCCAGCAGCTTACGGACAGGGGGGCAAGAGACCCAGTACTTC. Translation: CASSLRTGGQETQYF. This rearrangement joins TRBV7-9 to TRBJ2-5, with 10 bases fitting TRBD1. This CDR3 has 15 residues. V lost 2 bases, J lost 2 bases, and 2 bases stayed unmatched. Germline lookup yields CDR1 SEHNR and CDR2 FQNEAQ (reference sequence).

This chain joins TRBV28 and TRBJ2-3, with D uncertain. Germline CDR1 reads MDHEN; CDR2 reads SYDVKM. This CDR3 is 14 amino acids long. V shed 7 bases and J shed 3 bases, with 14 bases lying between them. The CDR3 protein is CASKDPGVTDTQYF. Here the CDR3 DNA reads TGTGCCAGCAAAGACCCCGGAGTGACAGATACGCAGTATTTT.

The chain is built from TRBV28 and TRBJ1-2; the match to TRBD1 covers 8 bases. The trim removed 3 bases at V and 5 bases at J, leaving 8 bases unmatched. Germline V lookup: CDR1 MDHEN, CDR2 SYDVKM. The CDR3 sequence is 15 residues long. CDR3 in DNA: TGTGCCAGCAGTTTCCCCCCGGACAGGGAATATGGCTACACCTTC. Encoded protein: CASSFPPDREYGYTF.

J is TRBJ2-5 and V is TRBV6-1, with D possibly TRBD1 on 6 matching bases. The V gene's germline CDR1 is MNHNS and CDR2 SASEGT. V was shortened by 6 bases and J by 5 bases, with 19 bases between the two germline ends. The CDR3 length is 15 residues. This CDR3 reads CASRDRRAIGETQYF. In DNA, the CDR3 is TGTGCCAGCAGGGACAGACGGGCGATAGGGGAGACCCAGTACTTC.

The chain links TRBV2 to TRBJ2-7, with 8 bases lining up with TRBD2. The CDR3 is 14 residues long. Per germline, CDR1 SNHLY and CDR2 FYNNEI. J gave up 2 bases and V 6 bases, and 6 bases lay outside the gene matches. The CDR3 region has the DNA TGTGCCAGCAGCGGCGGACTAGCCCCCTACGAGCAGTACTTC. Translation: CASSGGLAPYEQYF.

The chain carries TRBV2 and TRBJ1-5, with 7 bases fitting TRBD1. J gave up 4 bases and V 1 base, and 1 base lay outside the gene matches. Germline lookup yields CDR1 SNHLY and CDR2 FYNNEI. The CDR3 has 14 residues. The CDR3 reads CASSEVTGNQPQHF. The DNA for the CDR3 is TGTGCCAGCAGTGAAGTGACAGGGAATCAGCCCCAGCATTTT.

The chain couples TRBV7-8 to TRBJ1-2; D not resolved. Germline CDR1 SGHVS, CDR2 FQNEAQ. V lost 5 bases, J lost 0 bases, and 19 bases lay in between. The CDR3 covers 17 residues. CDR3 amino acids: CASSPRGRSGANYGYTF. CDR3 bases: TGTGCCAGCAGCCCTAGAGGGAGGTCGGGCGCTAACTATGGCTACACCTTC.

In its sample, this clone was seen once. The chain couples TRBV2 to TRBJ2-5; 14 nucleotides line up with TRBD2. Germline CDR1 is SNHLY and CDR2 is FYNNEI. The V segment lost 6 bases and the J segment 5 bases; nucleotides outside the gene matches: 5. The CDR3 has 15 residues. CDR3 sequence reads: CASSGTSGGGETQYF. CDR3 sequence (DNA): TGTGCCAGCAGCGGGACTAGCGGGGGCGGGGAGACCCAGTACTTC.

The CDR3 sequence: CASSLNSGWWFF. The CDR3 DNA reads as TGTGCCAGCAGCTTGAATTCAGGGTGGTGGTTCTTC. This sequence joins TRBV5-4 and TRBJ2-1; perhaps TRBD1 as D (5 bases). Between the trimmed V and J ends, which lost 1 base and 15 bases, there was a span of 14 bases. The CDR3 is 12 residues long. Germline-derived CDR1 and CDR2 are SGHNT and YYREEE (reference sequence).

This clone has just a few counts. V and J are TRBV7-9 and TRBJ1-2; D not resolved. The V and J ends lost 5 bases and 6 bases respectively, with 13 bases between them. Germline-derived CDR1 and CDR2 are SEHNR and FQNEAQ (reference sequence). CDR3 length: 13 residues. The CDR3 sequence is CASSPGLSDGYTF. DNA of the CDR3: TGTGCCAGCAGCCCGGGTCTCAGTGATGGCTACACCTTC.

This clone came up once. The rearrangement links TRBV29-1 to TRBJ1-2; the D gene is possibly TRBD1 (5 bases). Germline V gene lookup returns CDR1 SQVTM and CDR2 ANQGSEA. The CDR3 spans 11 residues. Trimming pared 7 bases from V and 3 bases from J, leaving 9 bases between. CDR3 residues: CSDRGDYGYTF. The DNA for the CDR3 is TGCAGCGATCGGGGGGACTATGGCTACACCTTC.

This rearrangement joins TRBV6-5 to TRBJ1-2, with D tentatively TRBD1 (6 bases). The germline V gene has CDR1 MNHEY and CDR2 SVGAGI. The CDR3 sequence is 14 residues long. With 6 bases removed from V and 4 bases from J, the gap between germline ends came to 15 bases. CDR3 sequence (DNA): TGTGCCAGCAGCCCTGGCAAGACAGGCTATGGCTACACCTTC. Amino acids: CASSPGKTGYGYTF.

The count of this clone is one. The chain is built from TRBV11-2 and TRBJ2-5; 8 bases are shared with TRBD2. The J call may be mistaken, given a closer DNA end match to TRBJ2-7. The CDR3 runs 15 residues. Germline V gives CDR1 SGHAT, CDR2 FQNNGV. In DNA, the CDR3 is TGTGCCAGCAGCTGGACGGGACTAGGGGCTCACGAGCAGTACTTC. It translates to CASSWTGLGAHEQYF.

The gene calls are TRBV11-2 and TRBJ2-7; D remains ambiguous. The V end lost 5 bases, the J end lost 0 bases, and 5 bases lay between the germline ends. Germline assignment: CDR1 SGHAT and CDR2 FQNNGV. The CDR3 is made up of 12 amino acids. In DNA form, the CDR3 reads TGTGCCAGCAGCCCTAGCTCCTACGAGCAGTACTTC. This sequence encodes CASSPSSYEQYF.

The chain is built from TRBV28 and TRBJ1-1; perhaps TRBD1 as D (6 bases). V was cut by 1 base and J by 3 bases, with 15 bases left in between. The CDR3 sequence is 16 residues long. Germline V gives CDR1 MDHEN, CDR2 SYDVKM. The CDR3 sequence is CASSLYGGQGYTEAFF. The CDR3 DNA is TGTGCCAGCAGTTTATACGGGGGGCAAGGATACACTGAAGCTTTCTTT.

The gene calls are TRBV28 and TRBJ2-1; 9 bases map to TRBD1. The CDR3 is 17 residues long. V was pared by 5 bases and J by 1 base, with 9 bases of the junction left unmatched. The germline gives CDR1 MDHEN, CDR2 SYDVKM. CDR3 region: CASSLDRGWASYNEQFF. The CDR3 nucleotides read TGTGCCAGCAGTCTCGACAGGGGGTGGGCGTCCTACAATGAGCAGTTCTTC.